The 5 T cell receptor beta chains reported below all come from one sample, sequenced in a study of cytomegalovirus exposure and HLA in healthy donors. The PCR used 60 Vbeta and 13 Jbeta primers. Data came from immunoSEQ multiplex PCR; TCRdb stores just in-frame clones and leaves some out. Its clone listing holds 100,000 to 150,000 clones. Sequenced sample: PBMCs. These receptors were taken from a man younger than 45 in good health and CMV-seronegative.

The gene calls are TRBV9 and TRBJ1-5, with 9 bases that match TRBD1. From germline, CDR1 is SGDLS and CDR2 YYNGEE. The CDR3 runs 14 residues. After removal of 4 bases from V and 6 bases from J, the junction contained 5 bases not matched to a gene. In nucleotides, the CDR3 is TGTGCCAGCAGCTTGGGACAGGGTGGTCAGCCCCAGCATTTT. Translated, it gives CASSLGQGGQPQHF.

The chain combines TRBV7-2 with TRBJ2-1; a weak D match, TRBD2 (5 bases). The V gene's germline CDR1 is SGHTA and CDR2 FQGNSA. The CDR3 length is 11 residues. Deletions cut 5 bases from V and 9 bases from J, with 8 bases between. As DNA, the CDR3 is TGTGCCAGCAGCCTCGGAGGTGAGCAGTTCTTC. Its protein product is CASSLGGEQFF.

The chain couples TRBV19 to TRBJ1-2, with unresolved D. Germline V gene data show CDR1 as LNHDA and CDR2 as SQIVND (reference sequence). CDR3 length: 13 amino acids. Between the trimmed V and J ends, which lost 3 bases and 3 bases, there was a span of 8 bases. CDR3: CASSMRTYYGYTF. Here the CDR3 DNA reads TGTGCCAGTAGTATGCGTACCTACTATGGCTACACCTTC.

V is TRBV7-9 and J is TRBJ2-1; D remains ambiguous. The CDR3 contains 12 residues. Between the trimmed V and J ends, which lost 6 bases and 5 bases, there was a span of 8 bases. Germline V gene sequence: CDR1 SEHNR, CDR2 FQNEAQ (reference sequence). The CDR3 spells CASSHTDNEQFF. The DNA of the CDR3 is TGTGCCAGCAGTCATACAGACAATGAGCAGTTCTTC.

The chain links TRBV7-3 to TRBJ2-7, with TRBD1 identical over 7 bases. The V and J ends lost 5 bases and 1 base, in that order; junction bases with no gene match: 5. The germline gives CDR1 SGHTA, CDR2 FQGTGA. This CDR3 spans 14 amino acids. CDR3 bases: TGTGCCAGCAGCCTACAGGGGACATCCTACGAGCAGTACTTC. This encodes CASSLQGTSYEQYF.